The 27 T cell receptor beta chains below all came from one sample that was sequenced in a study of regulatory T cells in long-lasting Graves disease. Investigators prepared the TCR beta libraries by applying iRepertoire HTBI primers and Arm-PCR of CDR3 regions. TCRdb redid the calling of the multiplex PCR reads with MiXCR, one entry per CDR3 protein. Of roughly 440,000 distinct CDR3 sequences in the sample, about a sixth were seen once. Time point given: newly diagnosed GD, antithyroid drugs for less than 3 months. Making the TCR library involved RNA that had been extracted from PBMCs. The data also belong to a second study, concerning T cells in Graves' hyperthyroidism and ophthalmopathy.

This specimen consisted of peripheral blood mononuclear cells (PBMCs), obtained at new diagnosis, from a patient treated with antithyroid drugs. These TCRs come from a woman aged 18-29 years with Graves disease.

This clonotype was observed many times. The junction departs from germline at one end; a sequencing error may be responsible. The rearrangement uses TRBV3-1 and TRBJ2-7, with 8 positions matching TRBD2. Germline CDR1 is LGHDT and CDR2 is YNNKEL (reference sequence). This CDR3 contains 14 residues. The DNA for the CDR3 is TGTGCCAGCACCCAAGCGGGAGTCTCCTACGAGCAGTACTTC. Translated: CASTQAGVSYEQYF.

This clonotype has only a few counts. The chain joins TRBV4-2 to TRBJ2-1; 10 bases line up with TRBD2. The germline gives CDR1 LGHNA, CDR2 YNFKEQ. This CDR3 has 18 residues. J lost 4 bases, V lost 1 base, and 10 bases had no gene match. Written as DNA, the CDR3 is TGTGCCAGCAGCCAAGGCTCGGCTAGCGGGAGCGTGTACAATGAGCAGTTCTTC. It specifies CASSQGSASGSVYNEQFF.

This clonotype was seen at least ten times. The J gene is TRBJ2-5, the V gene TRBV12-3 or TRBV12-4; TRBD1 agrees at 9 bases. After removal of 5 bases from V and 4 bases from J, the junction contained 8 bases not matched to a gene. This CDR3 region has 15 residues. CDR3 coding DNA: TGTGCCAGCAGTCCCGGGACAGGGATTGTAGAGACCCAGTACTTC. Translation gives CASSPGTGIVETQYF.

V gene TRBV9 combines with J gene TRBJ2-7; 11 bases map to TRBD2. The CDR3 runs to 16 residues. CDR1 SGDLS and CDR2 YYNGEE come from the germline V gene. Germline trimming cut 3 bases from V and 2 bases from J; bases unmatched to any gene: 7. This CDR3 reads CASSGSSGRGTYEQYF. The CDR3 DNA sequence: TGTGCCAGCAGCGGGAGTAGCGGGAGGGGAACCTACGAGCAGTACTTC. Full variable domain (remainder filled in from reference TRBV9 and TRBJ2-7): DSGVTQTPKHLITATGQRVTLRCSPRSGDLSVYWYQQSLDQGLQFLIQYYNGEERAKGNILERFSAQQFPDLHSELNLSSLELGDSALYFCASSGSSGRGTYEQYFGPGTRLTVT.

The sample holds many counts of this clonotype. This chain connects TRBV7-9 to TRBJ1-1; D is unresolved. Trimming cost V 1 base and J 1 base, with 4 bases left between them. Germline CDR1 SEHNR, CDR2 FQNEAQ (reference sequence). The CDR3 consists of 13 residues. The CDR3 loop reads CASSLDPNTEAFF. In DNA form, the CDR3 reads TGTGCCAGCAGCTTAGACCCGAACACTGAAGCTTTCTTT.

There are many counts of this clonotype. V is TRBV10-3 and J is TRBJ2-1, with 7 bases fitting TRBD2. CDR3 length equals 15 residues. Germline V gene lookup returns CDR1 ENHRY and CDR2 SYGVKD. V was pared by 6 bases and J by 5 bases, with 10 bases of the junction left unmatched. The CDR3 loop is CAISVGTTRNNEQFF. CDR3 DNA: TGTGCCATCAGCGTCGGGACTACGAGGAACAATGAGCAGTTCTTC.

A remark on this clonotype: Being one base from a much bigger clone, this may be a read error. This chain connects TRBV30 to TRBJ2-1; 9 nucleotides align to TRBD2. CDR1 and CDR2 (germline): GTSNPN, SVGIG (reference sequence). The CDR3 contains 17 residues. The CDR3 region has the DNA TGTGCCTGGAGTGTACGGACTAGCGCTTACTCCTACAATGAGCGGTTCTTC. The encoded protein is CAWSVRTSAYSYNERFF. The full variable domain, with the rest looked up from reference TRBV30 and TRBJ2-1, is SQTIHQWPATLVQPVGSPLSLECTVEGTSNPNLYWYRQAAGRGLQLLFYSVGIGQISSEVPQNLSASRPQDRQFILSSKKLLLSDSGFYLCAWSVRTSAYSYNERFFGPGTRLTVL.

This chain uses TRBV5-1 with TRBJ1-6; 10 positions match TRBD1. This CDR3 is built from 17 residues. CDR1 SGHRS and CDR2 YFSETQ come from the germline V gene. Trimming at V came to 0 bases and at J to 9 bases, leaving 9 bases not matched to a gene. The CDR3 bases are TGCGCCAGCAGCTTGGCCCGGGACAGGGGACTTCGTTCACCCCTCCACTTT. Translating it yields CASSLARDRGLRSPLHF.

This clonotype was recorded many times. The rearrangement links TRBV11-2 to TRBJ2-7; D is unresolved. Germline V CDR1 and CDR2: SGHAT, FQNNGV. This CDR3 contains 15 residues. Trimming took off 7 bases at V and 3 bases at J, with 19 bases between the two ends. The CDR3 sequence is CASTNDLTALYEQYF. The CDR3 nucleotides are TGTGCCAGCACTAACGACCTAACAGCCCTCTACGAGCAGTACTTC.

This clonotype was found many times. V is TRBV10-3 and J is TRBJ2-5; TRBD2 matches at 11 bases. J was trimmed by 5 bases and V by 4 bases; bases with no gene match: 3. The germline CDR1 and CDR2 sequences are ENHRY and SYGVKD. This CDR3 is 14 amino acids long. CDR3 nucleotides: TGTGCCATCAGTGTACTAGCGGGAGTGGAGACCCAGTACTTC. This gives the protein CAISVLAGVETQYF.

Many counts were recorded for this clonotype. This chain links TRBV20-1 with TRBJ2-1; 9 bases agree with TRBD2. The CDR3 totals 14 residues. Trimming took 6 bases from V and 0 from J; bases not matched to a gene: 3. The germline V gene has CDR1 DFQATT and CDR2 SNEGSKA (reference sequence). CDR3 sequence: CSAISGSSYNEQFF. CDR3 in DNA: TGCAGTGCCATTAGCGGGAGCTCCTACAATGAGCAGTTCTTC.

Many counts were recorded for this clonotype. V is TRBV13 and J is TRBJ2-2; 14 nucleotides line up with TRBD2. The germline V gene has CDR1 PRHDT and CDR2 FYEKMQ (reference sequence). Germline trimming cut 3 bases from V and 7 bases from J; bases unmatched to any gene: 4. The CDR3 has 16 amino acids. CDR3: CASSLGLAGVGGELFF. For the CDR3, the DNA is TGTGCCAGCAGCTTGGGACTAGCGGGAGTCGGCGGGGAGCTGTTTTTT.

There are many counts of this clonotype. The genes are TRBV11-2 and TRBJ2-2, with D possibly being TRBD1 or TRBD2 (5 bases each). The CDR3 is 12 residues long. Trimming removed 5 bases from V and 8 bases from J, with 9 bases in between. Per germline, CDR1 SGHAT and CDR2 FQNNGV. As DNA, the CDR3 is TGTGCCAGCAGCGGGGGACCGGGGGAGCTGTTTTTT. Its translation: CASSGGPGELFF.

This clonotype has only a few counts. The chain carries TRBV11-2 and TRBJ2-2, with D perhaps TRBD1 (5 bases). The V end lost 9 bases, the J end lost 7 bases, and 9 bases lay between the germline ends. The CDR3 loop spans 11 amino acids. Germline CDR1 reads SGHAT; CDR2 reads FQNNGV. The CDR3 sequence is CASTRVGELFF. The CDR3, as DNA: TGTGCCAGTACCAGGGTCGGGGAGCTGTTTTTT.

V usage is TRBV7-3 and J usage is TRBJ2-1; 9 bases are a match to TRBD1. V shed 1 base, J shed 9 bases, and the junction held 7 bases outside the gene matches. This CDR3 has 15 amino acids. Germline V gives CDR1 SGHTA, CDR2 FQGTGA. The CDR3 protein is CASSLNRDRVGEQFF. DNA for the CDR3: TGTGCCAGCAGCTTAAACCGGGACAGGGTAGGTGAGCAGTTCTTC.

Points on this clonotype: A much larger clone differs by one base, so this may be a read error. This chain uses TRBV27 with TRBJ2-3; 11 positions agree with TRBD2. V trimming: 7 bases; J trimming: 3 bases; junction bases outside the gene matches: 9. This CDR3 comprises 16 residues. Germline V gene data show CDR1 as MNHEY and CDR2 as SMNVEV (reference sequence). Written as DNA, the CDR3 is TGTGCCAGCACGGGGCAAGCTAGCGGGAGGACAGATACGCAGTATTTT. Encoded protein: CASTGQASGRTDTQYF.

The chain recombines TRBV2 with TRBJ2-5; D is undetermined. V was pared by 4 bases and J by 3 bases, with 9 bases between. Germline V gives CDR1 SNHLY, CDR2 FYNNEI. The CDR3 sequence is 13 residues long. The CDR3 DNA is TGTGCCAGCAGTGCCAGGAACGAAGAGACCCAGTACTTC. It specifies CASSARNEETQYF.

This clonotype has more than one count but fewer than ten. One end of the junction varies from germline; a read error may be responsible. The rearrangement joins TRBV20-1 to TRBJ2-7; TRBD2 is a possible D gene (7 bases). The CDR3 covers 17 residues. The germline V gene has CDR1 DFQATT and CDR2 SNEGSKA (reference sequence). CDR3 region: CSARDPQGTGRWHEQYF. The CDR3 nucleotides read TGCAGTGCCAGAGACCCTCAGGGGACCGGGAGGTGGCACGAGCAGTACTTC.

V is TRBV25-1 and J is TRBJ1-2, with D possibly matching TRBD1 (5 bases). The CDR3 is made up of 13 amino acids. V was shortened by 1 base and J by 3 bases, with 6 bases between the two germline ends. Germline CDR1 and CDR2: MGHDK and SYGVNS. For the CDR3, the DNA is TGTGCCAGCAGTGAATTAGGGGACTATGGCTACACCTTC. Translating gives CASSELGDYGYTF.

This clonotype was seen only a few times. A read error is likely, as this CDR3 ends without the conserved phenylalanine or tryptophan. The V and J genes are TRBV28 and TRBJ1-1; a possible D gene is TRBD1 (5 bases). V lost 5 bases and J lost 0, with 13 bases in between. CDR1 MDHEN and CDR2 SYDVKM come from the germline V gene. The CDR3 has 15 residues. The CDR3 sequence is CASSAWDGLNTEAFL. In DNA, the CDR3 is TGTGCCAGCAGTGCCTGGGACGGCTTGAACACTGAAGCTTTCCTT.

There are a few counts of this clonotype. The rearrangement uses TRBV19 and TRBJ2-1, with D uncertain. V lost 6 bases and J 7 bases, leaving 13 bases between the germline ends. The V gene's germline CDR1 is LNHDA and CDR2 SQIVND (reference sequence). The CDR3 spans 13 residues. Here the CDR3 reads CASRGSAGNEQFF. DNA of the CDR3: TGTGCCAGTAGGGGTTCTGCCGGGAATGAGCAGTTCTTC.

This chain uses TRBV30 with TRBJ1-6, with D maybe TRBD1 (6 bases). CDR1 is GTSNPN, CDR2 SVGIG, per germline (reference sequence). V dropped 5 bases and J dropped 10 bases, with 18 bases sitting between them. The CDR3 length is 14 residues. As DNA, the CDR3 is TGTGCCTGGGAGACAGCCAGGGGAAGATCACCCCTCCACTTT. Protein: CAWETARGRSPLHF. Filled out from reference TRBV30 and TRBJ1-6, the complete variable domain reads SQTIHQWPATLVQPVGSPLSLECTVEGTSNPNLYWYRQAAGRGLQLLFYSVGIGQISSEVPQNLSASRPQDRQFILSSKKLLLSDSGFYLCAWETARGRSPLHFGNGTRLTVT.

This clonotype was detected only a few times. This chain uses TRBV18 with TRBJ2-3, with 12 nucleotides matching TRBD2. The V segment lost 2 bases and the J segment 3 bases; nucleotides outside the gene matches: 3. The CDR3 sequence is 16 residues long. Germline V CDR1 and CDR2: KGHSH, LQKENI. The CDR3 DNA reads TGTGCCAGCTCACCAGCTCTAGCGGGAGGGACAGATACGCAGTATTTT. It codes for CASSPALAGGTDTQYF.

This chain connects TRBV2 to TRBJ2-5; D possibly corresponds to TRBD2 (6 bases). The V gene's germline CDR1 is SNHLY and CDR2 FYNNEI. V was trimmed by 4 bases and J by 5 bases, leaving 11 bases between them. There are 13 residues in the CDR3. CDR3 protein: CASSAGGGETQYF. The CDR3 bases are TGTGCCAGCAGTGCTGGAGGAGGGGAGACCCAGTACTTC.

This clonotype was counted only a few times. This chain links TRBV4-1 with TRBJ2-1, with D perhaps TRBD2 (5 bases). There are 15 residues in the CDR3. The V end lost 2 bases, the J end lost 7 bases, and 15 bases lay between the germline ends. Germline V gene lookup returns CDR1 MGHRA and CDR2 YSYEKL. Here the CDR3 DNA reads TGCGCCAGCAGCCAATCTGCGGGCTACGAGAATGAGCAGTTCTTC. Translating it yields CASSQSAGYENEQFF.

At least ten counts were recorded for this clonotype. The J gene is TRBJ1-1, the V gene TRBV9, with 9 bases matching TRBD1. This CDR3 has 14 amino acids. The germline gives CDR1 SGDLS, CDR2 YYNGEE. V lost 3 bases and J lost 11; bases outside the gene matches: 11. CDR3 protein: CASSASPGTGLAFF. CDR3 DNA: TGTGCCAGCAGCGCCTCTCCCGGGACAGGGCTCGCTTTCTTT. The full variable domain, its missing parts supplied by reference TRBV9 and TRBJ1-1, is DSGVTQTPKHLITATGQRVTLRCSPRSGDLSVYWYQQSLDQGLQFLIQYYNGEERAKGNILERFSAQQFPDLHSELNLSSLELGDSALYFCASSASPGTGLAFFGQGTRLTVV.

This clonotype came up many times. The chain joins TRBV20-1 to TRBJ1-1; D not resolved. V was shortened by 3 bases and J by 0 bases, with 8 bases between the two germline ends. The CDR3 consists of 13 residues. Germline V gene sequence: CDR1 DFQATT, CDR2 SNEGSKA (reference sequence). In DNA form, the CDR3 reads TGCAGTGCTAGGACGACCATGAACACTGAAGCTTTCTTT. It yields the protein CSARTTMNTEAFF.